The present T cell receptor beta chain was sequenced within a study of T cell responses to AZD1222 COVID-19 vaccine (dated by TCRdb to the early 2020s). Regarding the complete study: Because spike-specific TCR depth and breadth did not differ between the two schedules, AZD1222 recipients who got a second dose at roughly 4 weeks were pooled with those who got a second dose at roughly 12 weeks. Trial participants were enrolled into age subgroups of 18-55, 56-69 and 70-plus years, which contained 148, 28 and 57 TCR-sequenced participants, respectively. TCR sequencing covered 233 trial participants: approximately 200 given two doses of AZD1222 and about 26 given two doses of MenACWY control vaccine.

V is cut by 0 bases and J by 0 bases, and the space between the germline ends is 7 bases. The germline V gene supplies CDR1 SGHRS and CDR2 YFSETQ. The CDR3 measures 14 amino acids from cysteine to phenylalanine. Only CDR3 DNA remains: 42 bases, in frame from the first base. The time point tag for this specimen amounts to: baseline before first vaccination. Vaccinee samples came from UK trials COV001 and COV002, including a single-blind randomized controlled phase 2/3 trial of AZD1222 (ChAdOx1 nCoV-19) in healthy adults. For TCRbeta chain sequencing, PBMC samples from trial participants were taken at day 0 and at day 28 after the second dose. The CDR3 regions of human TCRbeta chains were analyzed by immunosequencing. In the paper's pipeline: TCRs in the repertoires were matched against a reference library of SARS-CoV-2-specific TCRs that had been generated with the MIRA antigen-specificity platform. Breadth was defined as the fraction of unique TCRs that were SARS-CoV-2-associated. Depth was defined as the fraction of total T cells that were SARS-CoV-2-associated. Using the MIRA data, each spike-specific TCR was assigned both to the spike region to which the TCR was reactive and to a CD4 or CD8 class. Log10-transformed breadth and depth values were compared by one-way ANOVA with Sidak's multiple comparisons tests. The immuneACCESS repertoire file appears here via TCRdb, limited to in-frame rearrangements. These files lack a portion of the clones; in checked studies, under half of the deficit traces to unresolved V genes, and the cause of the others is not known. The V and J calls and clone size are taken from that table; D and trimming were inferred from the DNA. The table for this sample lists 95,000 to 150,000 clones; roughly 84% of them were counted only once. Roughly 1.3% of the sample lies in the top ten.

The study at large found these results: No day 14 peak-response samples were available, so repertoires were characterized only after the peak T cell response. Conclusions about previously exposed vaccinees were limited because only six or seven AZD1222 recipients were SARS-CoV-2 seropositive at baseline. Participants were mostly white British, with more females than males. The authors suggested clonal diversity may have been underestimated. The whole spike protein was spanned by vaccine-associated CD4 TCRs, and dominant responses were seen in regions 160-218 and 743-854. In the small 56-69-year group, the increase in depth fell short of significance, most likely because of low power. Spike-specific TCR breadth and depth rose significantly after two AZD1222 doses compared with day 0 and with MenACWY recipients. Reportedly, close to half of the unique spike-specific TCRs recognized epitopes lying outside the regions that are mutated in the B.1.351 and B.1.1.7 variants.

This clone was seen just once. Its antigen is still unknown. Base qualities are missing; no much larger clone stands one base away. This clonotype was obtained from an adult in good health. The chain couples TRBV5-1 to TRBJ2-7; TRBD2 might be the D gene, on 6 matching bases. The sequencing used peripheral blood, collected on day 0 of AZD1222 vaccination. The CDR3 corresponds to CASSLGAGSYEQYF. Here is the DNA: TGCGCCAGCAGCTTGGGAGCGGGCTCCTACGAGCAGTACTTC.